Given below is one TCR beta chain in context. These data come from a study of blood T cell repertoires in COVID-19. V was pared by 3 bases and J by 4 bases, with 10 bases of the junction left unmatched. Germline lookup yields CDR1 DFQATT and CDR2 SNEGSKA (reference sequence). This CDR3 is 16 amino acids long. Using immunoSEQ multiplex PCR, the repertoire was profiled, and TCRdb retains in-frame clones only, with some absent. This sample yields 210,000 or so clones, of which 81% are seen a single time; about 9.8% belongs to the top ten. Specimen: PBMCs or T cells enriched from blood (not recorded which). This clonotype was sampled from a woman aged 45 to 65 with acute COVID-19. The V gene is TRBV20-1, the J gene TRBJ1-5; 9 positions match TRBD1. CDR3 bases: TGCAGTGCTAGTAGGGGGACAGGGAAGGGGAATCAGCCCCAGCATTTT. Encoded protein: CSASRGTGKGNQPQHF.